What follows describes a single TCR beta chain. What this receptor recognizes is not known. No base qualities exist here, and no much larger clone lies one base off it. Per the germline V gene, KGHSH is the CDR1 and LQKENI is the CDR2. The junction shows trimming of 3 bases on V and 5 bases on J, plus 16 bases between the germline ends. Including cysteine and phenylalanine, the CDR3 has 15 amino acids. CDR3 DNA is the only sequence kept; it has 45 bases, read in frame from the first base. The sample originates from a study of early T cells in non-severe SARS-CoV-2 infection listed by TCRdb under 2021. Study-wide context: TCR sequencing used bulk RNA from unsorted whole blood, so alpha and beta chains could not be paired. Overall results and qualifications from the work: Matching against VDJdb was skewed toward anti-spike CD8 responses, likely underestimated virus-specific expansions, and missed private and CD4 specificities.

Receptor amplification or capture employed 5' RACE. Instrument on record: NextSeq 500. The TCR library protocol attached unique molecular identifiers to individual cDNA molecules to correct for sequencing error and PCR bias. TCR alpha and beta chains were both sequenced, and the abundances of alpha and beta sequences in each sample were closely correlated with each other. The original pipeline was this. Decombinator V4 was used to perform V gene, J gene and CDR3 annotation of TCR sequences. Expanded TCRs were defined as changing significantly between any two time points under a Poisson model with p below 0.0001. TCR abundances were normalised to the total number of TCRs sequenced in each sample and reported as counts per million. TRAV1-2 paired with TRAJ12, TRAJ20 or TRAJ33 defined MAIT TCRs, while TRAV10 paired with TRAJ18 defined iNKT TCRs. A search of VDJdb, accessed on 1 November 2021, was run for TCRs annotated to CMV, EBV and SARS-CoV-2, with TCRs annotated for multiple antigens excluded. The public reads were run again by TCRdb, first through fastp at Q25 and then through MiXCR, and only productive beta chains were kept. Every CDR3 protein is listed once, alongside the most common genes and DNA of its rows. TCRdb's processing, not the authors' own work, is the source of the V and J calls. For this sample there are about 35,000 distinct CDR3 sequences; 5% to 5.5% appear just once. 6% of the sample is taken by the ten largest.

The study was a case-control design nested within a healthcare worker cohort in London, UK, with weekly nasopharyngeal swab PCR tests and blood sampling. Healthcare workers were recruited during the week of the UK lockdown, between 23 and 31 March 2020, and followed weekly for up to roughly 15 weeks. The rearranged chain carries TRBV18 and TRBJ1-1; the D region possibly corresponds to TRBD1 (6 bases align). The TCR sequence derives from an adult who was a healthcare worker with PCR-confirmed SARS-CoV-2 infection or an uninfected control (not recorded which). This specimen was whole blood, taken at baseline. The base sequence is TGTGCCAGCTCACCTACGAAGACAGGAGGGACTGAAGCTTTCTTT. Its product reads: CASSPTKTGGTEAFF.